The present TCR beta chain was sequenced within a study of neoadjuvant nivolumab and ipilimumab in lung cancer. General observations from the study: Pretherapy blood TCR richness correlated positively with resected tumor richness. TCR richness and clonality were higher in tumors than adjacent uninvolved lung. TCR receptors were sequenced in few samples.

The CDR3 spans 14 residues. CDR1 is SGHRS and CDR2 is YFSETQ in the germline V gene. V trimming: 0 bases; J trimming: 8 bases; junction bases outside the gene matches: 4. This clone was seen just once. Its antigen remains unknown. Produced via immunoSEQ multiplex PCR; TCRdb's table is partial and in-frame only. Among more than 25,000 clones listed, 75% to 90% were seen once. The source of this sequence is an adult with non-small cell lung cancer. The sample here was tumor tissue, taken after neoadjuvant nivolumab, alone or with ipilimumab, at or shortly before surgery. V usage is TRBV5-1 and J usage is TRBJ1-2, with 10 positions matching TRBD1. CDR3 nucleotide sequence: TGCGCCAGCAGCTTGGAGGGGACAGGGGAAGGCTACACCTTC. This translates into CASSLEGTGEGYTF.